Sequencing of this T cell receptor beta chain was carried out in a study of cytomegalovirus exposure and HLA in healthy donors. There are 14 residues in the CDR3. The J segment lost 0 bases and the V segment lost 4 bases, leaving 2 bases of the junction unmatched. Germline V gene data show CDR1 as WSHSY and CDR2 as SAAADI. PCR amplification relied on 60 Vbeta primers (plus 13 Jbeta primers). Sequencing used immunoSEQ multiplex PCR; TCRdb keeps in-frame clones, though not all of them. The table has around 130,000 clones, 65% to 75% seen once. Sequencing was performed on PBMCs. This chain joins TRBV10-2 and TRBJ2-5; 7 nucleotides agree with TRBD1. This TCR was recovered from a woman aged 45-60 years in good health and CMV-seropositive. CDR3 in amino acids: CASSVGTDQETQYF. The CDR3 nucleotides read TGCGCCAGCAGTGTTGGGACAGACCAAGAGACCCAGTACTTC.